The next 14 T cell receptor beta chains were all read from a single sample in a study of blood T cell repertoires in COVID-19. The assay was immunoSEQ multiplex PCR, and TCRdb's table has in-frame clones only and misses some. This table holds 310,000 or so clones, around nine tenths found once. Sequenced material: peripheral blood. The receptors come from a man in his sixties or seventies with acute or convalescent COVID-19.

This clone was counted once. The rearrangement uses TRBV7-8 and TRBJ1-3, with TRBD1 identical over 7 bases. CDR1 and CDR2 (germline): SGHVS, FQNEAQ. The CDR3 consists of 15 residues. V was clipped by 4 bases and J by 4 bases; unmatched bases: 7. In DNA form, the CDR3 reads TGTGCCAGCAGCTCCGACAGGGCGGGGGGAAACACCATATATTTT. This codes for CASSSDRAGGNTIYF.

The chain carries TRBV4-1 and TRBJ2-1; TRBD1 matches at 7 bases. The CDR3 runs to 16 residues. V gave up 1 base and J gave up 0 bases; unmatched junction bases: 3. Germline CDR1 is MGHRA and CDR2 is YSYEKL. The CDR3 protein is CASSQGQGVSYNEQFF. The CDR3 nucleotides are TGCGCCAGCAGCCAAGGGCAGGGGGTCTCCTACAATGAGCAGTTCTTC.

The V gene is TRBV3-1 (or the pseudogene TRBV3-2), the J gene TRBJ2-2; 9 bases fit TRBD2. Trimming cost V 4 bases and J 6 bases; bases outside gene matches: 9. This CDR3 spans 16 amino acids. Germline assignment: CDR1 LGHDT and CDR2 YNNKEL (reference sequence). CDR3 in amino acids: CASSPRVAGDAGELFF. CDR3 nucleotides: TGTGCCAGCAGCCCTCGGGTAGCGGGAGATGCCGGGGAGCTGTTTTTT.

The chain has TRBV5-8 and TRBJ1-1, with D unresolved. V was clipped by 0 bases and J by 9 bases, with 9 bases between them. Germline CDR1 SGHTS, CDR2 YDEGEE. This CDR3 region has 12 residues. The CDR3 sequence is CASSLVEGKAFF. The CDR3 DNA sequence: TGTGCCAGCAGCTTGGTAGAGGGTAAAGCTTTCTTT.

V is TRBV7-8 and J is TRBJ2-1; 7 bases line up with TRBD1. Germline values: CDR1 SGHVS, CDR2 FQNEAQ. J was trimmed by 8 bases and V by 1 base; bases with no gene match: 2. There are 13 residues in the CDR3. The CDR3: CASSLDRGDEQFF. The CDR3 coding sequence is TGTGCCAGCAGCTTAGACAGGGGCGATGAGCAGTTCTTC.

The J gene is TRBJ2-1, the V gene TRBV15; D is possibly TRBD2 (5 bases). Germline CDR1 LNHNV, CDR2 YYDKDF (reference sequence). The CDR3 contains 14 residues. The V and J ends lost 0 bases and 6 bases respectively, with 9 bases between them. CDR3 loop: CATSRDRTLNEQFF. CDR3 in DNA: TGTGCCACCAGCAGAGATCGGACTCTCAATGAGCAGTTCTTC.

The rearrangement uses TRBV19 and TRBJ2-5, with D possibly being TRBD2 (5 bases). The CDR3 is 15 amino acids. CDR1 and CDR2 from the germline V gene are LNHDA and SQIVND (reference sequence). Trimming took off 6 bases at V and 2 bases at J, with 16 bases between the two ends. CDR3 protein: CASSPSRGPQETQYF. CDR3 nucleotide sequence: TGTGCCAGTAGCCCCTCTCGCGGGCCGCAAGAGACCCAGTACTTC. Supplemented by reference TRBV19 and TRBJ2-5, the full variable domain reads DGGITQSPKYLFRKEGQNVTLSCEQNLNHDAMYWYRQDPGQGLRLIYYSQIVNDFQKGDIAEGYSVSREKKESFPLTVTSAQKNPTAFYLCASSPSRGPQETQYFGPGTRLLVL.

This clone was recorded once. DNA for the CDR3: TGTGCCAGTAGTAACACAGGGTCAGAGACCCAGTACTTC. Residues: CASSNTGSETQYF. The V gene is TRBV19, the J gene TRBJ2-5; D is perhaps TRBD1 (6 bases). The CDR3 spans 13 residues. Trimming took off 4 bases at V and 4 bases at J, with 10 bases between the two ends. Germline V CDR1 and CDR2: LNHDA, SQIVND (reference sequence).

This sequence joins TRBV5-4 and TRBJ2-3; the D is unclear. Trimming pared 3 bases from V and 3 bases from J, leaving 8 bases between. The CDR3 is made up of 13 amino acids. The germline CDR1 and CDR2 sequences are SGHNT and YYREEE (reference sequence). The CDR3: CASSSVRTDTQYF. CDR3 nucleotides: TGTGCCAGCAGCTCCGTACGGACAGATACGCAGTATTTT. Drawing the rest from reference TRBV5-4 and TRBJ2-3, the complete variable domain is ETGVTQSPTHLIKTRGQQVTLRCSSQSGHNTVSWYQQALGQGPQFIFQYYREEENGRGNFPPRFSGLQFPNYSSELNVNALELDDSALYLCASSSVRTDTQYFGPGTRLTVL.

The J gene is TRBJ2-3, the V gene TRBV15, with TRBD2 matching 7 bases. The junction had 6 bases not matched to a gene; V was cut back by 1 base and J by 2 bases. Germline assignment: CDR1 LNHNV and CDR2 YYDKDF (reference sequence). There are 16 residues in the CDR3. The CDR3 spells CATSRGGGRDTDTQYF. For the CDR3, the DNA is TGTGCCACCAGCAGAGGGGGGGGTAGGGACACAGATACGCAGTATTTT.

J is TRBJ2-5 and V is TRBV6-5; TRBD2 agrees at 9 bases. Germline assignment: CDR1 MNHEY and CDR2 SVGAGI. The CDR3 contains 15 residues. V shed 6 bases and J 5 bases; nucleotides not matched to a gene: 10. The CDR3: CASRLAGVFWETQYF. CDR3 DNA sequence: TGTGCCAGCAGGTTAGCGGGAGTCTTCTGGGAGACCCAGTACTTC.

The chain is built from TRBV3-1 (or the pseudogene TRBV3-2) and TRBJ1-4, with D possibly being TRBD1 (6 bases). V lost 4 bases, J lost 2 bases, and 11 bases lay in between. The CDR3 is 15 residues long. Germline CDR1 and CDR2: LGHDT and YNNKEL (reference sequence). CDR3 sequence (DNA): TGTGCCAGCAGCCTACAGCAGGGGACTAATGAAAAACTGTTTTTT. It translates to CASSLQQGTNEKLFF.

This clone was seen only a few times. The V and J genes are TRBV28 and TRBJ1-5; D is unresolved. Germline CDR1 reads MDHEN; CDR2 reads SYDVKM. The CDR3 totals 12 residues. V was pared by 5 bases and J by 5 bases, with 7 bases between. The DNA for the CDR3 is TGTGCCAGCAGTATAGTCCATCAGCCCCAGCATTTT. Protein product: CASSIVHQPQHF.

The chain links TRBV5-6 to TRBJ1-6; unclear D gene. V was clipped by 0 bases and J by 9 bases, with 13 bases between them. The germline V gene has CDR1 SGHDT and CDR2 YYEEEE. The CDR3 consists of 15 residues. This CDR3 reads CASSLGAGFGSPLHF. CDR3 DNA: TGTGCCAGCAGCTTGGGGGCTGGGTTTGGTTCACCCCTCCACTTT.